Reported below is one T cell receptor (beta chain). Its antigen is as yet unknown. CDR1 and CDR2 (germline): SGHTA, FQGTGA. The V gene lost 2 bases and the J gene lost 3 bases, with 5 bases spanning the gap. This CDR3 comprises 13 residues. Assay used: immunoSEQ multiplex PCR; TCRdb lists only in-frame clones, some missing. The data show 60,000 to 75,000 clones, about four fifths seen once. The record originates from a study of OX40 agonist ivuxolimab in advanced cancers. Whole-study findings and limits: Circulating CD4+ and CD8+ T cells showed clonal expansion by week 6 at 0.1 to 3.0 mg/kg. More expanded clones were seen, on average, in CD8+ T cells than in CD4+. Among the nonresponders, some also had low normalized T-cell clonal expansion.

The receptor was derived from an adult with an advanced solid tumor such as melanoma, head and neck, liver or kidney cancer. The sample here was CD4+ or CD8+ T cells sorted from blood, taken in a trial of the OX40 agonist ivuxolimab. The rearrangement links TRBV7-3 to TRBJ2-1, with unresolved D. The CDR3 DNA sequence: TGTGCCAGCAGCTTACAGGTCTACAATGAGCAGTTCTTC. Translated, it gives CASSLQVYNEQFF.